The present TCR beta chain was sequenced within a study of shared clonotypes between healthy human individuals. The wider study: Donors had three CD4 naive, three CD4 memory, two CD8 naive and one CD8 memory plate apiece. Findings and limits, study-wide: Some clonotypes were shared by all four sorted-subset donors, while others were not shared. The non-shared ones had lower generation probabilities than the shared ones.

For this clone: Its antigen is unknown.

Several immunoSEQ 96-well plates shared each subset's DNA, each plate a replicate. Some clones are missing from TCRdb's copy, which holds only in-frame ones; the method was immunoSEQ multiplex PCR. The sample yields around 700,000 clones, 92% seen once. Positive CCR7 selection of CD45RO-negative cells yielded the naive CD8 cells, and terminally differentiated effector memory CD45RA+ cells were excluded. This clonotype was sampled from a man aged 25-45 years in good health. Sequencing was carried out using naive CD8+ T cells sorted from blood.

CDR3 DNA: TGTGCCAGCAGCGTAGCGGGACAGGGGGCAGGCACTGAAGCTTTCTTT. Protein product: CASSVAGQGAGTEAFF. The rearrangement links TRBV9 to TRBJ1-1, with 12 bases matching TRBD1. Looked up from germline, CDR1 is SGDLS and CDR2 is YYNGEE. After removal of 0 bases from V and 4 bases from J, the junction contained 4 bases not matched to a gene. The CDR3 is 16 residues long.